The clone carrying this TCR beta chain was detected a few times. Its antigen is not known. This entry comes from a study of cytomegalovirus exposure and HLA in healthy donors. General study findings and limits: HLA allele associations emerged for around 16,000 TCR beta sequences in a later analysis, at 0.05 false discovery rate. Cytomegalovirus association was listed for 150 or so TCR beta chains. In an earlier analysis, about 90% or about 30%: the productive usage of most TCR beta V segments.

CDR1 and CDR2 from the germline V gene are MNHEY and SVGAGI. Trimming left V 5 bases short and J 4 bases short, with 9 bases between. This CDR3 spans 13 amino acids. A multiplex PCR was run with 60 Vbeta primers and 13 Jbeta primers. TCRdb's table, derived via immunoSEQ multiplex PCR, lists solely in-frame clones and lacks some. The data show approximately 170,000 clones, with 79% seen just once and under 3% held by the top ten. When sampled, the donors appeared nominally healthy, though they likely had unrecorded immune exposures. The TCR sequence derives from a woman aged 45-65 years in good health and CMV-seronegative. The sample taken for sequencing was PBMCs. The chain employs TRBV6-5 and TRBJ1-5; D is ambiguous. In DNA, the CDR3 is TGTGCCAGCAGTGAGGCAGAAAATCAGCCCCAGCATTTT. Translated, it gives CASSEAENQPQHF.